Listed below are T cell receptor beta chains from one sample, sequenced in a study of neurological immune-mediated disorders. TCRdb reprocessed the 5' RACE reads via MiXCR and lists one record per CDR3 protein. The table includes over 15,000 distinct CDR3 sequences, about 15% detected once. The sequenced sample was PBMCs. All receptors come from a man aged 55 to 70 with HTLV-1-associated myelopathy (HAM/TSP). Each CDR3 is given with its conserved first and last residue. The D gene is left open where the match is weak. Clone size, where shown, is once, few, many, or a class for clones that have expanded.

NA	TRBV7-3	TRBJ2-3	many	TGTGCCAGCAGCCTAGGCGGCTCGACAAACACAGATACGCAGTATTTT	CASSLGGSTNTDTQYF
NA	TRBV7-9	TRBJ1-5	many	TGTGCCAGCAGCTTGGAGGGGATGGGCAATCAGCCCCAGCATTTT	CASSLEGMGNQPQHF
NA	TRBV19	TRBJ2-1	many	TGTGCCAGTAGTCTGCGACAGTCCGAGCAGTTCTTC	CASSLRQSEQFF
NA	TRBV7-8	TRBJ2-7	medium-sized	TGTGCCAGCAGCCCAAGAGGGACCCTATCGGGCGAGCAGTACTTC	CASSPRGTLSGEQYF
TRBD1	TRBV15	TRBJ1-1	many	TGTGCCACCAGCGGAAGGACAGGGGCGAACACTGAAGCTTTCTTT	CATSGRTGANTEAFF
TRBD1	TRBV5-1	TRBJ2-7	many	TGCGCCAGCAGCTCTGGACAGGGGTACGAGCAGTACTTC	CASSSGQGYEQYF
NA	TRBV5-1	TRBJ2-1	NA	TGCGCCAGCAGCTCCCCGGGACCCGGGGGCATCGATGAGCAGTTCTTC	CASSSPGPGGIDEQFF
TRBD1	TRBV5-1	TRBJ2-7	many	TGCGCCAGCAGCTTGGTGGGGACAGGGGTCGAGCAGTACTTC	CASSLVGTGVEQYF
NA	TRBV7-2	TRBJ2-3	many	TGTGCCAGCAGCTTATTCCGTAGGGGCGTCGCAGATACGCAGTATTTT	CASSLFRRGVADTQYF
NA	TRBV3-1	TRBJ1-2	NA	TGTGCTAGCAGCCACCCCGGGACAACCTTTGGCTACACCTTC	CASSHPGTTFGYTF
NA	TRBV5-1	TRBJ2-5	NA	TGCGCCAGCAGCTTGCGGGGAGACGGAGAGATACAGTACTTC	CASSLRGDGEIQYF
NA	TRBV20-1	TRBJ2-7	many	TGCAGTGCTAGAGTCCCCAGGGTCCACGAGCAGTACTTC	CSARVPRVHEQYF
NA	TRBV9	TRBJ2-1	many	TGTGCCAGCAGCGTAGGGGGGGGGCCGGGGGACAATGAGCAGTTCTTC	CASSVGGGPGDNEQFF
TRBD1	TRBV27	TRBJ2-6	medium-sized	TGTGCCACCCGAGGGGGCTCGGGGGCCAACGTCCTGACTTTC	CATRGGSGANVLTF
NA	TRBV11-2	TRBJ2-3	many	TGTGCCAGCAGCTTAGATCTGACAGATACGCAGTATTTT	CASSLDLTDTQYF